This record looks at one TCR beta chain sequence and its context. Followed over time, Seattle patients had been enrolled while infection was active. The data derive from a study of blood T cell repertoires in COVID-19. Study overall: The United States, Italy and Spain provided the acute and convalescent COVID-19 samples.

Germline CDR1 ENHRY, CDR2 SYGVKD. This CDR3 region has 18 residues. V lost 10 bases and J lost 4; bases outside the gene matches: 20. As processed by the authors: Nucleated cell number was recorded as an estimate derived from reference gene primer amplification. Only in-frame clones appear in the TCRdb table, and some are missing; sequencing was by immunoSEQ multiplex PCR. V and J calls and clone size come straight from that table; D and trimming were deduced from the DNA. The sample includes around 290,000 clones, about 86% of them seen just once. The chain joins TRBV10-3 to TRBJ1-3; 9 positions agree with TRBD1. The receptor was derived from a woman in her seventies with COVID-19, enrolled during active disease. The sample comprised peripheral blood. The CDR3 DNA follows: TGTGCCACGGAAAAGGACGGAGCGGGACAGGGTTCGGGAAACACCATATATTTT. This sequence encodes CATEKDGAGQGSGNTIYF.